These 16 T cell receptor beta chains were all obtained from the same sample, sequenced in a study of OX40 agonist ivuxolimab in advanced cancers. Clones were read by immunoSEQ multiplex PCR, and TCRdb kept only the in-frame ones, dropping some. The sample holds approximately 89,000 clones, around nine tenths seen once. Source: CD4+ or CD8+ T cells sorted from blood, taken in a trial of the OX40 agonist ivuxolimab. These receptor sequences come from an adult with an advanced solid tumor such as melanoma, head and neck, liver or kidney cancer.

The rearrangement uses TRBV5-1 and TRBJ2-1; the D gene is possibly TRBD2 (5 bases). The germline gives CDR1 SGHRS, CDR2 YFSETQ. Trimming cost V 4 bases and J 9 bases, with 14 bases left between them. This CDR3 contains 13 residues. The CDR3, as DNA: TGCGCCAGCAGCGAAACTAGTTCTCTTGAGCAGTTCTTC. Protein product: CASSETSSLEQFF.

V and J are TRBV1 and TRBJ2-1; the table names TRBD2, a call not compared with the DNA. TRBV1 has pseudogene status. The CDR3 extends over 19 amino acids. CDR3 nucleotides: TGCACCAGCAGCCCCGGGACTAGCGGGGGGTGGAGCTCCTACAATGAGCAGTTCTTC. It is translated as CTSSPGTSGGWSSYNEQFF.

This chain connects TRBV27 to TRBJ1-2; the D gene is possibly TRBD1 (6 bases). The CDR3 runs 14 residues. V shed 8 bases and J shed 4 bases, with 17 bases lying between them. The germline gives CDR1 MNHEY, CDR2 SMNVEV (reference sequence). CDR3 region: CASSKGPGAYGYTF. DNA for the CDR3: TGTGCCAGCTCAAAGGGCCCAGGGGCCTATGGCTACACCTTC.

The chain uses TRBV20-1 and TRBJ2-7; D perhaps matches TRBD1 (6 bases). Between the trimmed V and J ends, which lost 7 bases and 3 bases, there was a span of 10 bases. CDR3 length equals 11 residues. Germline V CDR1 and CDR2: DFQATT, SNEGSKA (reference sequence). CDR3 residues: CSGSQGYEQYF. Written as DNA, the CDR3 is TGCAGTGGTTCACAGGGCTACGAGCAGTACTTC.

In this sample, this clone turned up a few times. Other nucleotide sequences in the sample specify the same CDR3. The chain is built from TRBV5-1 and TRBJ1-1; 7 positions match TRBD1. CDR1 and CDR2 (germline): SGHRS, YFSETQ. Unmatched junction bases numbered 11, after V lost 4 bases and J lost 8 bases. The CDR3 consists of 14 residues. The chain's CDR3 is CASSPNSPGQEAFF. The CDR3 DNA is TGCGCCAGCAGCCCGAATTCCCCGGGACAGGAAGCTTTCTTT.

For the CDR3, the DNA is TGTGCCAGCAGTCTAGTGGGGGGGTACAATGAGCAGTTCTTC. As protein: CASSLVGGYNEQFF. This chain uses TRBV28 with TRBJ2-1; TRBD2 matches at 7 bases. The CDR3 contains 14 residues. V lost 5 bases, J lost 4 bases, and 5 bases stayed unmatched. The germline gives CDR1 MDHEN, CDR2 SYDVKM.

CDR3 region: CSATGPYEQYF. DNA of the CDR3: TGCAGTGCGACCGGGCCCTACGAGCAGTACTTC. The V gene is TRBV20-1, the J gene TRBJ2-7; D is ambiguous. Germline-derived CDR1 and CDR2 are DFQATT and SNEGSKA (reference sequence). The CDR3 is 11 residues long. V lost 6 bases and J lost 2, with 8 bases in between.

The rearrangement uses TRBV5-1 and TRBJ2-2; TRBD1 matches at 10 bases. Trimming cost V 2 bases and J 7 bases; bases outside gene matches: 5. The CDR3 has 15 amino acids. Germline V gene lookup returns CDR1 SGHRS and CDR2 YFSETQ. CDR3 amino acids: CASSLRQGAGGELFF. The DNA for the CDR3 is TGCGCCAGCAGCTTAAGACAGGGGGCAGGCGGGGAGCTGTTTTTT.

The rearrangement uses TRBV5-1 and TRBJ2-1; D unresolved. CDR1 is SGHRS, CDR2 YFSETQ, per germline. The CDR3 runs 18 residues. Trimming removed 3 bases at V and 0 bases at J, with 19 bases between. The CDR3, as DNA: TGCGCCAGCAGCTCGATTGCCCTAGTGGTAAGCTCCTACAATGAGCAGTTCTTC. As protein: CASSSIALVVSSYNEQFF.

The genes are TRBV4-1 and TRBJ2-1; D is possibly TRBD2 (5 bases). Germline CDR1 reads MGHRA; CDR2 reads YSYEKL. The CDR3 contains 13 residues. V gave up 4 bases and J gave up 10 bases, with 14 bases separating them. In DNA, the CDR3 is TGCGCCAGCAGCCCTTTGGACGGGGTGGAGCAGTTCTTC. Its translation is CASSPLDGVEQFF.

This chain joins TRBV6-5 and TRBJ2-5, with unresolved D. Near its end, the DNA agrees better with TRBJ2-7, so the J call may be wrong. Germline CDR1 MNHEY, CDR2 SVGAGI. CDR3 length equals 13 residues. The DNA of the CDR3 is TGTGCCAGCAGAGACGGGTCTGAGTACGAGCAGTACTTC. Translating gives CASRDGSEYEQYF.

V gene TRBV4-2 combines with J gene TRBJ2-5, with TRBD1 matching over 7 bases. The V segment lost 4 bases and the J segment 5 bases; nucleotides outside the gene matches: 16. Germline CDR1 is LGHNA and CDR2 is YNFKEQ. This CDR3 is 17 amino acids long. In DNA, the CDR3 is TGTGCCAGCAGCCGGCGGACGGCAGGGGGTCCGACGGAGACCCAGTACTTC. It specifies CASSRRTAGGPTETQYF.

There are a few counts of this clone. The gene calls are TRBV7-2 and TRBJ1-4; 7 positions match TRBD1. The CDR3 is 14 amino acids. Unmatched junction bases numbered 10, after V lost 5 bases and J lost 10 bases. Per germline, CDR1 SGHTA and CDR2 FQGNSA. CDR3 loop: CASSAYRGQPKLFF. As DNA, the CDR3 is TGTGCCAGCAGCGCATACAGGGGCCAACCAAAACTGTTTTTT.

J is TRBJ2-2 and V is TRBV5-6; D may correspond to TRBD1 or TRBD2 (5 bases each). CDR3 length equals 14 residues. Germline V CDR1 and CDR2: SGHDT, YYEEEE. V dropped 0 bases and J dropped 4 bases, with 7 bases sitting between them. The CDR3 sequence is CASSLGGITGELFF. For the CDR3, the DNA is TGTGCCAGCAGCTTGGGGGGGATCACCGGGGAGCTGTTTTTT. The full variable domain, in which reference TRBV5-6 and TRBJ2-2 provide the parts outside the CDR3, is DAGVTQSPTHLIKTRGQQVTLRCSPKSGHDTVSWYQQALGQGPQFIFQYYEEEERQRGNFPDRFSGHQFPNYSSELNVNALLLGDSALYLCASSLGGITGELFFGEGSRLTVL.

J is TRBJ2-5 and V is TRBV5-1; D tentatively reads TRBD1 or TRBD2 (6 bases each). The CDR3 has 14 residues. V was clipped by 7 bases and J by 1 base, with 14 bases between them. CDR1 is SGHRS and CDR2 is YFSETQ in the germline V gene. The CDR3 region is CASRLWGAQETQYF. The CDR3 DNA reads TGCGCCAGCCGACTTTGGGGGGCCCAAGAGACCCAGTACTTC.

The CDR3 sequence is CASSILGQTNTEAFF. DNA of the CDR3: TGTGCCAGTAGTATACTGGGACAGACTAACACTGAAGCTTTCTTT. The chain couples TRBV19 to TRBJ1-1, with TRBD1 matching over 7 bases. The CDR3 length is 15 residues. Germline trimming cut 2 bases from V and 2 bases from J; bases unmatched to any gene: 5. Germline lookup yields CDR1 LNHDA and CDR2 SQIVND (reference sequence).